This T cell receptor (beta chain) came from a study of spatial heterogeneity in lung cancer. Using its own MiXCR run on the 5' RACE reads, TCRdb lists one record per CDR3 protein. The data show 35,000 to 45,000 distinct CDR3 sequences, with more than 7% seen just once and approximately 28% held by the top ten. Time point described: sample taken at primary tumor resection. The cohort: roughly 72 early-stage, untreated non-small cell lung cancer patients. This clonotype originated in a female donor with early-stage non-small cell lung cancer. The sample here was PBMCs, taken at surgery.

As DNA, the CDR3 is TGCAGTGCCCCCACCGGGGGAAATACGCAGTATTTT. Translated, it gives CSAPTGGNTQYF. The rearrangement joins TRBV20-1 to TRBJ2-3; D is perhaps TRBD2 (6 bases). Between the trimmed V and J ends, which lost 6 bases and 7 bases, there was a span of 14 bases. Per the germline V gene, CDR1 is DFQATT and CDR2 is SNEGSKA (reference sequence). There are 12 residues in the CDR3.